This TCR beta chain is drawn from a study of cytomegalovirus exposure and HLA in healthy donors (dated by TCRdb to about 2017). Study-wide context: A later analysis indicated that the 120 or so validation repertoires were generated on the platform also employed for the approximately 670 repertoires of the first cohort. The study aimed to test whether cataloging public T cell receptors could reveal signatures of past pathogen exposure. In addition to the first cohort of 666 subjects, a separate validation cohort of approximately 130 different subjects was used. High-throughput TCR immunosequencing, statistical association of individual TCRs with disease status, and machine learning were combined to predict cytomegalovirus infection status.

Broad study findings and their caveats: A total of about 150 TCR beta chains were listed by the study as associated with cytomegalovirus. The authors suggested that the approach could potentially be extended to other disease states and immunological phenotypes. Most TCR sequences were seen in very few donors, while some public TCRs were found in many individuals. Cytomegalovirus status was reported to be diagnosed by the classifier with high specificity and sensitivity in both the original and validation cohorts. Subsequent analysis determined that TCRs grouped into clusters in the first cohort also showed a tendency toward co-occurrence across the 120 or so validation repertoires, and roughly 95% of cluster scores exceeded 0. A later analysis lacked HLA typing for the validation cohort, so it scored co-occurrence in that cohort across all 120 or so repertoires. In vitro tests confirmed that a few of the cytomegalovirus-associated TCR beta chains recognize cytomegalovirus antigens.

V loses 2 bases at its end and J loses 3 bases; junction bases beyond the gene matches: 3. The CDR3, cysteine through phenylalanine, is 14 amino acids long. Of all the DNA, just the CDR3 is kept, 42 bases in frame from base 1. Concerning this clone: What this receptor recognizes is not known. No base qualities exist here, and no much larger clone lies one base off it.

The donors belonged to the validation cohort of about 120 subjects, which was separate from the roughly 670-subject first cohort. Library preparation was by the immunoSEQ multiplex PCR assay. The authors' analysis ran thus. A statistical classification framework was developed to diagnose cytomegalovirus status using the catalog of TCR beta chain sequences. The table comes from immuneACCESS by way of TCRdb, which keeps in-frame sequences with V and J called. Part of the clones is missing from these tables; in studies checked, under half for an unresolved V gene and the rest for unknown reasons. V and J calls and clone size are those listed in that table; D and trimming were worked out from the DNA. Across this sample there are about 160,000 clones, with about four fifths seen only once. Jointly, the top ten make up 10% of the sample.

Material for sequencing was PBMCs. The chain couples TRBV6-7 to TRBJ2-5, with 7 central nucleotides matching TRBD1. TRBV6-7 falls under the ORF class, with uncertain function. This TCR derives from a man under 40 in good health and CMV-seropositive. The CDR3 corresponds to CASSYGDREETQYF. The sequence in DNA is TGTGCCAGCAGTTACGGGGACAGAGAAGAGACCCAGTACTTC.